The next 30 T cell receptor beta chains were all read from a single sample in a study of T cells in Graves' hyperthyroidism and ophthalmopathy. Researchers took RNA transcripts and amplified the TCR beta CDR3 regions from them. First-round RT-PCR of the TCR CDR3 relied on the HTBI primer set. Each CDR3 protein gets one entry after TCRdb re-called the multiplex PCR reads with MiXCR. Of about 640,000 distinct CDR3 sequences listed, about a fifth were seen once; the top ten hold about 34%. The specimen was blood. Receptors originate from a man younger than 40 with Graves' ophthalmopathy.

This clonotype occurred a few times. The chain employs TRBV7-9 and TRBJ2-7; the D call may be TRBD1 or TRBD2 (6 bases each). Trimming took off 7 bases at V and 4 bases at J, with 20 bases between the two ends. Germline loops: CDR1 SEHNR, CDR2 FQNEAQ (reference sequence). The CDR3 covers 15 residues. The CDR3 sequence: CASTGTEGGSYEQYF. Here the CDR3 DNA reads TGTGCCAGCACCGGGACTGAAGGGGGGTCTTACGAGCAGTACTTC.

This clonotype came up a few times. This chain links TRBV7-9 with TRBJ2-1, with D tentatively TRBD1 or TRBD2 (5 bases each). CDR1 and CDR2 from the germline V gene are SEHNR and FQNEAQ (reference sequence). Trimming took off 7 bases at V and 8 bases at J, with 12 bases between the two ends. The CDR3 length is 12 residues. The CDR3 loop reads CASMGDRDEQFF. The CDR3 DNA follows: TGTGCCAGCATGGGGGATCGGGATGAGCAGTTCTTC.

This clonotype was observed many times. The rearrangement joins TRBV24-1 to TRBJ2-2, with 12 bases aligning to TRBD2. The CDR3 covers 16 residues. Germline assignment: CDR1 KGHDR and CDR2 SFDVKD. The ends lost 3 bases at V and 6 bases at J; junction bases unmatched: 4. Here the CDR3 DNA reads TGTGCCACCAGTGATCTAGGACTAGCGGGACCCGGGGAGCTGTTTTTT. Amino acids: CATSDLGLAGPGELFF.

This clonotype was seen at least ten times. The rearrangement joins TRBV12-3 or TRBV12-4 to TRBJ1-3; D not resolved. V gave up 2 bases and J gave up 0 bases, with 5 bases separating them. The CDR3 is 14 amino acids. Written as DNA, the CDR3 is TGTGCCAGCAGTTTAAGGGACTCTGGAAACACCATATATTTT. Amino acid sequence: CASSLRDSGNTIYF.

The sample holds a few counts of this clonotype. The chain combines TRBV20-1 with TRBJ2-1; D is undetermined. CDR1 is DFQATT, CDR2 SNEGSKA, per germline (reference sequence). V shed 3 bases and J shed 9 bases, with 9 bases lying between them. The CDR3 has 11 residues. The CDR3 DNA is TGCAGTGCTAGTCAATTGGGTGAGCAGTTCTTC. This gives the protein CSASQLGEQFF.

This clonotype turned up a few times. This chain connects TRBV27 to TRBJ1-6; the D gene is possibly TRBD1 (6 bases). The V end lost 2 bases, the J end lost 7 bases, and 15 bases lay between the germline ends. CDR3 length equals 16 residues. CDR1 and CDR2 (germline): MNHEY, SMNVEV (reference sequence). The CDR3 loop is CASSLAGAASNSPLHF. Written as DNA, the CDR3 is TGTGCCAGCAGTTTAGCGGGGGCGGCATCGAATTCACCCCTCCACTTT.

The V gene is TRBV7-8, the J gene TRBJ2-1; no definite D call. CDR1 and CDR2 from the germline V gene are SGHVS and FQNEAQ. Trimming removed 4 bases from V and 4 bases from J, with 17 bases in between. This CDR3 comprises 16 residues. CDR3 residues: CASSSKYGASYNEQFF. For the CDR3, the DNA is TGTGCCAGCAGCTCTAAGTACGGCGCCTCATACAATGAGCAGTTCTTC.

For the CDR3, the DNA is TGTGCCTGGAGTAGGACGGGCTCTGGAAACACCATATATTTT. This translates into CAWSRTGSGNTIYF. V gene TRBV30 combines with J gene TRBJ1-3; D is uncertain. Germline V CDR1 and CDR2: GTSNPN, SVGIG (reference sequence). The V end lost 2 bases, the J end lost 0 bases, and 8 bases lay between the germline ends. CDR3 length: 14 residues.

This clonotype was seen ten or more times. The chain combines TRBV12-3 or TRBV12-4 with TRBJ2-3; 7 bases match TRBD1. There are 18 residues in the CDR3. V was clipped by 3 bases and J by 0 bases; unmatched bases: 12. Here the CDR3 reads CASSFHLPTGASTDTQYF. The DNA of the CDR3 is TGTGCCAGCAGTTTCCACCTACCCACAGGGGCTAGCACAGATACGCAGTATTTT.

Many counts were recorded for this clonotype. This chain joins TRBV5-1 and TRBJ1-1; D is possibly TRBD1 (6 bases). The CDR3 is 13 residues long. Germline CDR1 reads SGHRS; CDR2 reads YFSETQ. V was shortened by 3 bases and J by 4 bases, with 10 bases between the two germline ends. The chain's CDR3 is CASSWEQGTEAFF. The CDR3 DNA follows: TGCGCCAGCAGCTGGGAACAGGGCACTGAAGCTTTCTTT.

On this clonotype itself: A clone one base away is much larger, so this may be a read error. A read error is likely, as this CDR3 ends without the conserved phenylalanine or tryptophan. V gene TRBV11-2 combines with J gene TRBJ2-1, with 8 bases that match TRBD2. Germline V gene sequence: CDR1 SGHAT, CDR2 FQNNGV. With V trimmed by 2 bases and J by 3 bases, 9 bases remained unmatched. The CDR3 contains 17 residues. CDR3 sequence (DNA): TGTGCCAGCAGCTTAAAACTGCGGGAGGCATTCTACAATGAGCAGTTCCTC. Residues: CASSLKLREAFYNEQFL.

The chain combines TRBV13 with TRBJ2-7, with TRBD2 identical over 9 bases. CDR3 length: 15 residues. The germline gives CDR1 PRHDT, CDR2 FYEKMQ (reference sequence). The ends lost 8 bases at V and 1 base at J; junction bases unmatched: 9. The chain's CDR3 is CASGVREGRSYEQYF. The CDR3 region has the DNA TGTGCCAGCGGCGTGCGGGAGGGCCGATCCTACGAGCAGTACTTC.

This chain uses TRBV7-2 with TRBJ2-2; D is ambiguous. V was trimmed by 2 bases and J by 3 bases, leaving 7 bases between them. The germline V gene encodes CDR1 SGHTA and CDR2 FQGNSA. There are 14 residues in the CDR3. CDR3 bases: TGTGCCAGCAGCTTACGAGGTCACACCGGGGAGCTGTTTTTT. It specifies CASSLRGHTGELFF.

This clonotype was seen a few times. This chain connects TRBV6-2 or TRBV6-3 to TRBJ1-5; possibly TRBD1 for D (5 bases). V lost 5 bases and J lost 9, with 26 bases in between. Germline CDR1 MNHEY, CDR2 SVGEGT. The CDR3 runs 17 residues. The DNA of the CDR3 is TGTGCCAGCAGTACTGGGGACTTGCCTCTAATAGATGGGCCCCAGCATTTT. Protein product: CASSTGDLPLIDGPQHF.

This clonotype occurred many times. The rearrangement links TRBV30 to TRBJ2-3; no clear D gene. V lost 0 bases to trimming and J lost 4 bases, with 8 bases between them. CDR1 is GTSNPN and CDR2 is SVGIG in the germline V gene (reference sequence). This CDR3 comprises 13 residues. The CDR3 region is CAWSVPLPDTQYF. The CDR3 DNA follows: TGTGCCTGGAGTGTACCCCTCCCAGATACGCAGTATTTT.

The chain employs TRBV19 and TRBJ2-1; D is perhaps TRBD2 (6 bases). The V and J ends lost 3 bases and 4 bases respectively, with 7 bases between them. Germline CDR1 LNHDA, CDR2 SQIVND (reference sequence). The CDR3 sequence is 13 residues long. As DNA, the CDR3 is TGTGCCAGTAGTATGGGGACTTACAATGAGCAGTTCTTC. It is translated as CASSMGTYNEQFF. Full variable domain (remainder filled in from reference TRBV19 and TRBJ2-1): DGGITQSPKYLFRKEGQNVTLSCEQNLNHDAMYWYRQDPGQGLRLIYYSQIVNDFQKGDIAEGYSVSREKKESFPLTVTSAQKNPTAFYLCASSMGTYNEQFFGPGTRLTVL.

The V and J genes are TRBV5-8 and TRBJ2-6; D gene ambiguous. V lost 4 bases to trimming and J lost 4 bases, with 12 bases between them. The CDR3 length is 15 residues. Germline V gene sequence: CDR1 SGHTS, CDR2 YDEGEE. The CDR3 loop reads CASSPRYGGANVLTF. The DNA for the CDR3 is TGTGCCAGCAGCCCCCGGTATGGGGGGGCCAACGTCCTGACTTTC.

There are many counts of this clonotype. This chain joins TRBV7-8 and TRBJ2-3; 7 bases map to TRBD1. CDR3 size: 16 residues. Trimming cost V 3 bases and J 1 base; bases outside gene matches: 7. Germline loops: CDR1 SGHVS, CDR2 FQNEAQ. The CDR3 bases are TGTGCCAGCAGCTTGGGAGACAGGGTCGGCACAGATACGCAGTATTTT. Protein sequence: CASSLGDRVGTDTQYF.

J is TRBJ2-5 and V is TRBV6-1, with 7 positions matching TRBD2. Trimming removed 5 bases from V and 2 bases from J; junction bases left unmatched: 8. CDR3 length: 15 amino acids. CDR1 MNHNS and CDR2 SASEGT come from the germline V gene. CDR3 loop: CASSPLLAEQETQYF. The CDR3 DNA reads as TGTGCCAGCAGTCCGCTTCTAGCGGAACAAGAGACCCAGTACTTC.

This clonotype was recorded many times. The junction departs from germline at one end; a sequencing error may be responsible. The rearrangement uses TRBV7-7 and TRBJ2-7, with 8 nucleotides matching TRBD1. Germline CDR1 is SSHAT and CDR2 is FNYEAQ (reference sequence). The CDR3 is made up of 13 amino acids. CDR3 bases: TGTGCTAGCAGCTTAGGACAGGGTCGAGAGCAGTACTTC. Its translation is CASSLGQGREQYF.

This clonotype was seen many times. The chain uses TRBV10-3 and TRBJ2-5; TRBD2 aligns across 13 bases. The CDR3 loop spans 16 amino acids. V lost 2 bases to trimming and J lost 5 bases; unmatched junction nucleotides: 5. Germline CDR1 reads ENHRY; CDR2 reads SYGVKD. The CDR3 DNA reads as TGTGCCATCAGTGAGAAAGGACTAGCGGGAGCTGAGACCCAGTACTTC. Encoded protein: CAISEKGLAGAETQYF.

This clonotype was recorded at least ten times. The chain is built from TRBV30 and TRBJ1-1; D is ambiguous. Germline CDR1 and CDR2: GTSNPN and SVGIG (reference sequence). The CDR3 runs 11 residues. V lost 6 bases and J lost 1, with 6 bases in between. For the CDR3, the DNA is TGTGCCTGTCAACGGAACACTGAAGCTTTCTTT. Amino acid sequence: CACQRNTEAFF. The full variable domain, in which reference TRBV30 and TRBJ1-1 provide the parts outside the CDR3, is SQTIHQWPATLVQPVGSPLSLECTVEGTSNPNLYWYRQAAGRGLQLLFYSVGIGQISSEVPQNLSASRPQDRQFILSSKKLLLSDSGFYLCACQRNTEAFFGQGTRLTVV.

The rearrangement uses TRBV16 and TRBJ2-1; 7 nucleotides match TRBD2. CDR3 length: 15 amino acids. Germline CDR1 KGHSY, CDR2 FQNENV. V shed 7 bases and J 9 bases; nucleotides not matched to a gene: 15. CDR3 residues: CASNAPGTKSTEQFF. CDR3 in DNA: TGTGCCAGCAACGCACCCGGGACTAAATCCACTGAGCAGTTCTTC.

The genes are TRBV6-1 and TRBJ2-4, with TRBD2 matching over 10 bases. Losses at the gene ends were 8 bases for V and 0 bases for J; bases not matched to a gene: 4. The CDR3 runs 15 residues. From germline, CDR1 is MNHNS and CDR2 SASEGT. The CDR3 region is CASHGLAVAKNIQYF. DNA of the CDR3: TGTGCCAGCCACGGACTAGCGGTAGCCAAAAACATTCAGTACTTC.

This chain links TRBV18 with TRBJ2-7; no clear D. Trimming left V 2 bases short and J 2 bases short, with 10 bases between. CDR3 length: 14 amino acids. CDR1 is KGHSH, CDR2 LQKENI, per germline. The CDR3, as DNA: TGTGCCAGCTCACCAGCCGGGCCCACCTACGAGCAGTACTTC. Protein: CASSPAGPTYEQYF.

This clonotype has ten or more counts. V is TRBV20-1 and J is TRBJ1-2, with 8 bases fitting TRBD1. V lost 0 bases to trimming and J lost 3 bases; unmatched junction nucleotides: 9. The CDR3 totals 16 residues. From germline, CDR1 is DFQATT and CDR2 SNEGSKA (reference sequence). The CDR3 here is CSARDAGTGPYYGYTF. CDR3 nucleotides: TGCAGTGCTAGAGATGCGGGGACAGGTCCCTACTATGGCTACACCTTC.

This rearrangement joins TRBV6-1 to TRBJ2-7; TRBD2 agrees at 7 bases. The germline gives CDR1 MNHNS, CDR2 SASEGT. Trimming at V came to 2 bases and at J to 2 bases, leaving 6 bases not matched to a gene. The CDR3 contains 15 residues. CDR3 sequence (DNA): TGTGCCAGCAGTGAATCCTTGGGGGGGACCTACGAGCAGTACTTC. Its translation: CASSESLGGTYEQYF.

This clonotype has just a few counts. The chain couples TRBV3-1 to TRBJ2-3; D gene ambiguous. The CDR3 covers 14 residues. The V end lost 1 base, the J end lost 3 bases, and 8 bases lay between the germline ends. Germline V lookup: CDR1 LGHDT, CDR2 YNNKEL (reference sequence). CDR3 sequence reads: CASSQGAGTDTQYF. The CDR3 region has the DNA TGTGCCAGCAGCCAAGGAGCCGGGACAGATACGCAGTATTTT.

In this sample, this clonotype turned up many times. The chain has TRBV30 and TRBJ1-1; the D is unclear. This CDR3 is 11 amino acids long. The V end was cut by 2 bases, the J end by 11 bases, with 12 bases between. Germline values: CDR1 GTSNPN, CDR2 SVGIG (reference sequence). The CDR3 here is CAWSRDIYAFF. In nucleotides, the CDR3 is TGTGCCTGGAGTCGTGACATATACGCTTTCTTT.

This clonotype was observed at least ten times. The chain recombines TRBV30 with TRBJ1-1, with no clear D. Germline CDR1 and CDR2: GTSNPN and SVGIG (reference sequence). Trimming removed 7 bases from V and 1 base from J, with 10 bases in between. The CDR3 loop spans 12 amino acids. The CDR3 DNA sequence: TGTGCCTCTTTTCTGCCGAACACTGAAGCTTTCTTT. This gives the protein CASFLPNTEAFF.